The 19 T cell receptor beta chains in this list originate from one sample, sequenced in a study of tumor-infiltrating lymphocytes in primary liver carcinoma (TCRdb year 2017). This sample was sequenced with an Illumina HiSeq 2500. Using a constant-region primer and ProtoScript II reverse transcriptase, TCRbeta-specific cDNA was reverse-transcribed from approximately 0.5 ug total RNA. Construction of the TCRbeta libraries relied on three nested rounds of multiplex PCR, following a slightly modified ARM-PCR procedure. Each of the first two PCR rounds ran for approximately 10 cycles using multiplex TRBV1-TRBV30 forward primers together with a Cbeta reverse primer. The public reads were reanalyzed by TCRdb: fastp trimming at Q25, MiXCR alignment, in-frame beta chains only. A single entry per CDR3 protein holds the most common genes and DNA from its merged rows. Across this sample there are some 100,000 distinct CDR3 sequences, with about 67% seen only once. Roughly 12% of the sample is held by the ten biggest clonotypes.

Total RNA and DNA were co-extracted from 20-30 mg of bulk tissue with the AllPrep DNA/RNA mini kit, without cell sorting. Input material: liver tumor tissue from sampling region 2. Explained via the paper, the cell subset or site label denotes: tumor region T2, inferior pole. These receptors all come from a woman aged 60-75 years with primary liver carcinoma and hepatitis B virus infection.

Points on this clonotype: A single base separates this from a much larger clone, so it may be a read error. The gene calls are TRBV28 and TRBJ2-5; 9 nucleotides match TRBD2. Germline V gene lookup returns CDR1 MDHEN and CDR2 SYDVKM. V lost 6 bases, J lost 5 bases, and 10 bases stayed unmatched. The CDR3 is made up of 15 amino acids. CDR3 protein: CASSNPGLAYETQYF. The CDR3 region has the DNA TGTGCCAGCAGCAACCCGGGACTAGCATATGAGACCCAGTACTTC.

V usage is TRBV11-2 and J usage is TRBJ2-3; unclear D gene. V lost 5 bases, J lost 7 bases, and 13 bases lay in between. Germline loops: CDR1 SGHAT, CDR2 FQNNGV. This CDR3 comprises 13 residues. CDR3 sequence reads: CASSLRRCNTQYF. In DNA form, the CDR3 reads TGTGCCAGCAGCCTGCGACGTTGTAATACGCAGTATTTT.

The sample holds many counts of this clonotype. The DNA is left out, because the CDR3 cannot be placed on it with certainty; the CDR3 is given as TCRdb lists it. The chain carries TRBV7-9 and TRBJ2-7. The CDR3 is 13 residues long, counting both termini. Per the germline V gene, CDR1 is SEHNR and CDR2 is FQNEAQ (reference sequence). CDR3 residues: CASSLSQLYQQYF.

In the case of this clonotype: A single base separates this from a much larger clone, so it may be a read error. The gene calls are TRBV6-6 and TRBJ1-3, with 8 bases matching TRBD1. The CDR3 is made up of 14 amino acids. Per germline, CDR1 MNHNY and CDR2 SVGAGI (reference sequence). The CDR3 region is CGPAEDRVGNTIYF. The CDR3 nucleotides read TGTGGGCCAGCCGAGGACAGGGTAGGAAACACCATATATTTT.

This clonotype was found once. The chain recombines TRBV6-1 with TRBJ2-1, with D possibly TRBD2 on 6 matching bases. V lost 4 bases and J 6 bases, leaving 22 bases between the germline ends. CDR1 is MNHNS, CDR2 SASEGT, per germline. The CDR3 totals 17 residues. DNA for the CDR3: TGTGCCAGCAGTGTTTTCGGAGGGACGGGGCGATTCAATGAGCAGTTCTTC. As protein: CASSVFGGTGRFNEQFF.

On this clonotype: At one boundary the junction diverges from the germline segment, which might be a read error. The J gene is TRBJ2-7, the V gene TRBV11-2; 8 positions match TRBD2. Per germline, CDR1 SGHAT and CDR2 FQNNGV. The CDR3 covers 18 residues. This CDR3 is CTSSLDWVNLAGPYEQYF. In DNA, the CDR3 is TGTACCAGCAGCTTAGATTGGGTCAATCTAGCGGGCCCCTACGAGCAGTACTTC.

On this clonotype: Likely a read error: the CDR3 ends without its conserved phenylalanine or tryptophan. The rearrangement joins TRBV28 to TRBJ2-5; TRBD1 matches 8 bases. V gave up 7 bases and J gave up 7 bases; unmatched junction bases: 11. This CDR3 contains 14 residues. Germline CDR1 reads MDHEN; CDR2 reads SYDVKM. The CDR3 loop reads CASNNPGGMRTQYL. The CDR3 DNA sequence: TGTGCCAGCAATAACCCAGGGGGCATGAGGACCCAGTACCTC.

This clonotype was detected only once. One junction end disagrees with the germline gene, perhaps due to a read error. The chain uses TRBV4-2 and TRBJ2-4, with 13 bases aligning to TRBD2. The CDR3 spans 18 residues. Germline V gene lookup returns CDR1 LGHNA and CDR2 YNFKEQ. CDR3 nucleotides: TGTGCCAGCAACCAAAGGACTAGCGGGAGTTTAGCCAAAAGCGTTCAGTACTTC. It codes for CASNQRTSGSLAKSVQYF.

This clonotype was found a few times. The V gene is TRBV28, the J gene TRBJ2-7, with 7 bases matching TRBD2. Germline assignment: CDR1 MDHEN and CDR2 SYDVKM. The CDR3 has 12 residues. V shed 6 bases, J shed 3 bases, and the junction held 2 bases outside the gene matches. The CDR3 reads CASRQRDYEQYF. In DNA, the CDR3 is TGTGCCAGCAGACAGCGGGACTACGAGCAGTACTTC.

About this clonotype: Germline and junction disagree at one end, which may indicate a read error. The rearrangement uses TRBV7-8 and TRBJ2-2; TRBD2 matches at 10 bases. This CDR3 is built from 14 residues. Looked up from germline, CDR1 is SGHVS and CDR2 is FQNEAQ. CDR3 loop: CACSPQREGGELFF. In DNA, the CDR3 is TGTGCCTGCAGCCCCCAGCGGGAGGGCGGGGAGCTGTTTTTT.

In regard to this clonotype: At one boundary the junction diverges from the germline segment, which might be a read error. V is TRBV11-3 and J is TRBJ2-7; TRBD1 agrees at 12 bases. This CDR3 is built from 15 residues. Germline loops: CDR1 SGHNT, CDR2 YENEEA. For the CDR3, the DNA is TGTGCCAGCAACCCCGGGACAGGGGGCAACTGCGAGCAGTATTTC. Protein product: CASNPGTGGNCEQYF.

This CDR3 reads CASSPRDTKDREAFF. CDR3 bases: TGTGCCAGCTCACCACGGGACACCAAGGATAGGGAAGCTTTCTTT. This chain joins TRBV18 and TRBJ1-1, with a possible D match to TRBD1 (6 bases). The germline V and J ends were trimmed by 1 base and 8 bases, with 17 bases remaining between them. The CDR3 has 15 amino acids. CDR1 is KGHSH, CDR2 LQKENI, per germline.

Comment on this clonotype: A read error is possible here, since a much larger clone lies one base away. The genes are TRBV5-6 and TRBJ2-1; 10 bases agree with TRBD2. Germline V gives CDR1 SGHDT, CDR2 YYEEEE. The CDR3 has 15 amino acids. V was pared by 1 base and J by 8 bases, with 6 bases of the junction left unmatched. CDR3 sequence (DNA): TGTGCCAGCAGCTTGTTAGGACTAGCGGACGATGAGCAGTTCTTC. Amino acid sequence: CASSLLGLADDEQFF.

The chain is built from TRBV6-5 and TRBJ1-1; the D gene is possibly TRBD1 (6 bases). From germline, CDR1 is MNHEY and CDR2 SVGAGI. Trimming cost V 10 bases and J 9 bases, with 21 bases left between them. The CDR3 totals 13 residues. The CDR3: CANTEQRGTKAFF. The CDR3 DNA reads TGTGCCAACACCGAACAGAGGGGGACTAAAGCTTTCTTT.

Note on this clonotype: The CDR3 carries no conserved terminal phenylalanine or tryptophan, so it likely arises from a read error. The genes are TRBV10-3 and TRBJ2-7; 13 bases line up with TRBD2. The CDR3 totals 16 residues. Germline CDR1 ENHRY, CDR2 SYGVKD. The CDR3 DNA reads as TGTGCAATCAGTACCAAACCGGGACTAGCGGGAAACGAGCAGTACTTG. Translating it yields CAISTKPGLAGNEQYL.

Notes on this clonotype: A much larger clone differs by one base, so this may be a read error. The conserved phenylalanine or tryptophan normally closing the CDR3 is absent here, so this likely arose from a read error. The gene calls are TRBV14 and TRBJ2-1; TRBD1 or TRBD2 may be the D gene (5 bases each). Germline-derived CDR1 and CDR2 are SGHDN and FVKESK. The CDR3 spans 16 residues. Deletions cut 3 bases from V and 8 bases from J, with 20 bases between. The CDR3 protein is CASSHRTRTQGDEQFL. DNA for the CDR3: TGTGCCAGCAGCCACCGAACTAGGACCCAGGGAGATGAGCAGTTCCTC.

Concerning this clonotype: At one end the junction does not follow the germline gene, possibly because of a read error. The V gene is TRBV11-2, the J gene TRBJ1-2, with no clear D. The CDR3 is 15 amino acids. CDR1 and CDR2 (germline): SGHAT, FQNNGV. CDR3 sequence reads: CASNLTIQRDGGCTF. The CDR3 region has the DNA TGTGCCAGCAACTTAACAATACAGAGAGATGGTGGCTGCACCTTC.

Note on this clonotype: A read error is likely, as this CDR3 ends without the conserved phenylalanine or tryptophan. Because the CDR3's place on the DNA is in doubt, the DNA is left out and the CDR3 is given as listed by TCRdb. This CDR3 reads CASSMTSGASLDNEQLL. The J gene is TRBJ2-1, the V gene TRBV5-1; TRBD2, the table's D call, was not compared with the DNA. Germline V CDR1 and CDR2: SGHRS, YFSETQ. The CDR3 comprises 17 residues, both ends counted.

A note on this clonotype: Germline is not matched at one junction end, which may reflect a read error. The J gene is TRBJ2-3, the V gene TRBV11-2; 15 nucleotides line up with TRBD2. The CDR3 sequence is 19 residues long. Germline V lookup: CDR1 SGHAT, CDR2 FQNNGV. The CDR3 nucleotides are TGTGCCGGCAGCCCCAGATACCTTGGGACTAGCGGGAGGACAGATACGCAGTATTTT. It translates to CAGSPRYLGTSGRTDTQYF.